In its sample, the clone carrying this TCR beta chain was seen many times. Stated time point: blood at routine non-recurrence follow-up after resection. Whole RNA obtained from tumor, nontumor lung or frozen PBMC underwent sequencing without sorting. The CDR3 totals 18 residues. V lost 5 bases to trimming and J lost 1 base, with 18 bases between them. Germline V gene lookup returns CDR1 LNHNV and CDR2 YYDKDF (reference sequence). TCRdb reprocessed the 5' RACE reads with MiXCR, giving one entry per CDR3 protein. This sample has 25,000 to 30,000 distinct CDR3 sequences, with under 7% found just once. This sample was taken from a study of spatial heterogeneity in lung cancer. Study-level background: Sequences of the beta chain were consistently detected in greater numbers than alpha-chain sequences.

V usage is TRBV15 and J usage is TRBJ2-6; no definite D call. Sample: PBMCs, taken at follow-up. This TCR was sampled from a male donor with early-stage non-small cell lung cancer. For the CDR3, the DNA is TGTGCCACCAGCCCACCCACTAATAAACCGTCTGGGGCCAACGTCCTGACTTTC. Protein product: CATSPPTNKPSGANVLTF.